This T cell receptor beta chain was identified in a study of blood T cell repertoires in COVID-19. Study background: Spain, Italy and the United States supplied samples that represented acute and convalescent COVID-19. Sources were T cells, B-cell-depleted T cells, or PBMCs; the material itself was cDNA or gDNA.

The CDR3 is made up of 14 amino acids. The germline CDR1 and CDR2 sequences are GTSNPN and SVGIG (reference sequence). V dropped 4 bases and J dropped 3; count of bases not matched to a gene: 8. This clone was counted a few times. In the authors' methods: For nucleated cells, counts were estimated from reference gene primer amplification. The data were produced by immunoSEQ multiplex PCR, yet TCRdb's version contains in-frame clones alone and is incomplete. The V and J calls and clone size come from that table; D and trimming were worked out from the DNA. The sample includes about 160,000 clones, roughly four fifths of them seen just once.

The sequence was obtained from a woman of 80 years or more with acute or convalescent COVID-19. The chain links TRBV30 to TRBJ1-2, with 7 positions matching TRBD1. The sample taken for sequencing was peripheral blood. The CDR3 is CAWKREGGDYGYTF. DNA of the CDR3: TGTGCCTGGAAAAGAGAAGGGGGCGACTATGGCTACACCTTC.